The sequence of this TCR beta chain was determined in a study of cytomegalovirus exposure and HLA in healthy donors (dated by TCRdb to 2015 to 2018). Concerning the study at large: An earlier analysis of approximately 600 of the donors reported 250 to 300 Gb of sequence data and about 100 million unique TCR beta sequences from around 200 million T cells. An early release covering roughly 640 HLA-typed donors comprised roughly 300 gigabases of sequencing data and tens of millions of unique TCR sequences. Among the 398 genotyped donors, approximately 81% belonged to the genetic ancestry cluster associated with self-reported Caucasian donors. The study aimed to test whether cataloging public T cell receptors could reveal signatures of past pathogen exposure. The study profiled the T cell repertoires of approximately 700 subjects by immunosequencing and related them to cytomegalovirus serostatus. A separate validation cohort of 90 to 150 different subjects was used in addition to the 666-subject first cohort. High-throughput TCR immunosequencing, statistical association of individual TCRs with disease status, and machine learning were combined to predict cytomegalovirus infection status. To study patterns of TCR occurrence, a later analysis re-analyzed previously published TCR beta repertoires from hundreds of donors and added high-resolution HLA genotyping. Rather than drawing on any new phenotypic data, the later analysis identified candidate immune exposures from TCR beta sequences and the way those sequences occurred across donors. An earlier analysis of 587 of the donors used high-throughput TCR beta sequencing to judge whether each TCR beta V gene segment behaved as functional or pseudogenic. Donor age, sex, ethnicity and CMV serostatus were compiled alongside the repertoire data. A later genetic analysis took genome-wide SNP genotypes for about three fifths of the 666 donors and used that subset as a discovery cohort. Every discovery cohort repertoire had been produced on one sequencing platform. Class I and class II HLA loci were covered by the typing at four-digit resolution. Typing coverage varied by locus: 629-630 donors for A, B, C, DRB1 and DQB1; approximately 520 for DQA1; more than 600 for DPA1; approximately 470 for DPB1. Several DR-DQ haplotypes were handled as single units for association and clustering because linkage in the cohort was strong. On average, about 240,000 unique TCR beta nucleotide sequences were sequenced per donor among several hundred genotyped donors of the cohort, with 15% to 20% of those sequences being non-productive. Results the study describes overall, beyond this receptor: This cohort had only TCR beta chains sequenced, and the lack of alpha or paired-chain data limited which features could be detected. When HLA alleles, especially DR and DQ, strongly co-occurred, attributing TCR associations to individual alleles was difficult. The classifier was reported to diagnose cytomegalovirus status with high specificity and sensitivity in both the original and validation cohorts. An association between a missense DCLRE1C variant and V-gene and J-gene trimming of TCR beta chains was found in a later genetic analysis and replicated in an independent cohort. Compared with the 666-donor mean, donors in an Asian-associated ancestry cluster had fewer N-insertions in productive TCRs, according to a later genetic analysis. In the study, approximately 160 TCR beta chains were listed as associated with cytomegalovirus. Most TCR sequences were seen in very few donors, while some public TCRs were found in many individuals. Immune exposure information for the cohort was limited to CMV serostatus. According to a later analysis, parvovirus B19, influenza, CMV and Epstein-Barr virus appeared linked to several top co-occurrence clusters. In a later analysis, HLA-associated TCR beta chains showed more clonal expansion and lower generation probabilities than non-associated chains that were equally common. In an earlier analysis of 587 of the donors, most TCR beta V segments appeared in productive rearrangements about 87% or about 30% of the time, broadly matching IMGT annotations. A further reported finding was that TCR beta sequences accurately predicted the HLA-A and HLA-B alleles for most subjects in the first cohort. Some IMGT-functional V segments, including TRBV6-2 and TRBV6-3, could not be distinguished by the 87-base-pair reads and were therefore excluded. Roughly uniform sequencing depth across donors was assumed in presence/absence analyses, although this assumption may not hold. HLA typing was unavailable for some donors at each locus, so association tests used only the typed subset. Three of the identified cytomegalovirus-associated TCR beta chains were confirmed in vitro to be specific for cytomegalovirus antigens. In a later analysis, most CMV-associated TCR beta chains were found to appear HLA-restricted, with HLA associations seemingly driven largely by CMV exposure. A cluster of highly shared sequence variants was judged likely to be a technical artifact of the sequencing pipeline. Linkage disequilibrium might explain the correlated functional status among segregating V segments, but an unknown experimental factor could not be ruled out. The earlier analysis of almost 600 of the donors excluded 15 to 20 rarely observed V segments, including chromosome 9 orphons, because counts were too low. The authors suggested that the approach could potentially be extended to other disease states and immunological phenotypes. At a false discovery rate of 0.05, a later analysis linked roughly 17,000 TCR beta sequences to specific HLA alleles. A later analysis found that TCR association rates varied across HLA loci, with DRB1 alleles showing the most associated TCRs and HLA-C alleles the fewest.

The cohort comprised approximately 700 healthy bone marrow donors. At the time of sampling, every cohort member was nominally healthy, though immune exposures that went unrecorded were likely present. The donor was CMV seropositive and belonged to the group of 270 or so seropositive cohort members. Each donor provided a peripheral blood sample, and peripheral blood mononuclear cells were used for TCR beta sequencing. The Qiagen DNeasy Blood Extraction Kit was used to extract genomic DNA from the blood cell samples. Library creation used the immunoSEQ multiplex PCR assay. The multiplex PCR relied on a mix of 60 forward primers for TCR Vbeta segments and 13 reverse primers for TCR Jbeta segments. The CDR3 region of rearranged TCR beta genes was amplified from genomic DNA by a multiplex PCR assay. On the Illumina HiSeq System, the amplified TCR beta libraries were sequenced as 87-base-pair reads. Under the source paper's analysis protocol: Across the 700 or so repertoires, a later analysis counted roughly 77 million unique TCR beta chains, roughly 11 million of which were shared by at least two donors. Raw reads were error-corrected and collapsed into unique sequences with a nearest-neighbor algorithm that merged closely related sequences to remove PCR and sequencing errors. Alignment of CDR3 sequences to IMGT reference sequences was used to assign V, D and J gene segments. For a sequence to be retained, a match of at least six nucleotides to both a V gene segment and a J gene segment was required. A rearrangement counted as productive if the CDR3 had no stop codons and remained in frame with V and J, and every other rearrangement counted as non-productive. CDR3 was defined according to IMGT convention as the region running from the second conserved V-encoded cysteine to the conserved J-encoded phenylalanine. The earlier analysis of about 590 of the donors excluded sequences that lacked an unambiguous match to a single V gene segment. An earlier analysis of fewer than 650 of the donors classified V segments as functional when productive rearrangements were above 56.7% and as segregating when the standard deviation between donors was above 5%. To diagnose cytomegalovirus status from the catalog of TCR beta chain sequences, a statistical classification framework was built. In a later analysis, V and J genes were assigned by comparing TCR nucleotide sequences against IMGT/GENE-DB human TR gene sequences. The TCRdist pipeline was used in a later analysis to assign CDR3 sequences and most-parsimonious VDJ recombination scenarios. A later analysis defined each TCR beta chain by its CDR3 amino acid sequence plus V-gene family, and excluded reads lacking a unique V-gene family. As a way to deal with suspected cross-contamination and a sequencing artifact, a later analysis dropped more than 500 nucleotide sequences that were highly shared and had low generation probability. For each public chain, a later analysis derived a clonal expansion index from normalized ranks of inferred template counts within each repertoire. In a later analysis, generation probabilities were computed using a VDJ recombination model fitted to out-of-frame rearrangements, and the results were checked against IGoR. A later analysis scored TCR-TCR, TCR-HLA and TCR-CMV co-occurrence with hypergeometric tests, applying a repertoire-size bias correction to TCR pairs. To estimate false discovery rates, a later analysis permuted the HLA or CMV assignments 20 times. A later analysis grouped co-occurring TCRs with DBSCAN, adding TCRdist sequence similarity when clustering within HLA-allele-positive subsets. Co-occurrence clustering excluded repertoires with fewer than 30,000 or more than 120,000 public chains, plus five with anomalous nucleotide sharing. TCRdb's version of the immuneACCESS table is confined to in-frame rearrangements and falls short of the full clone set. An unresolved V gene accounts for under half of the shortfall where checked; the remainder is of unknown origin. V, J and clone size are taken as reported in that table, and D and trimming were inferred from the DNA itself. In this sample's table one finds 100,000 to 150,000 clones. The ten top clones hold approximately 1.7% of the sample.

The CDR3 starts with the cysteine, ends with the phenylalanine, and has 12 residues. Of all the DNA, just the CDR3 is kept, 36 bases in frame from base 1. A word on this clone: Its cognate antigen has yet to be identified.

The chain is assembled from TRBV21-1 and TRBJ1-4. TRBV21-1 is recorded as a pseudogene. The sample was PBMCs. The clonotype comes from a woman in her thirties or forties in good health and CMV-seropositive. The CDR3 reads CASRFPHEKLFF. The DNA sequence is TGTGCCAGCAGGTTTCCTCATGAAAAACTGTTTTTT.